The T cell receptor beta chain described here comes from a study of graft-versus-host responses after intestinal transplantation. Study context: Recipients were given multivisceral, liver-intestinal, or isolated intestinal transplants. Induction using anti-thymocyte globulin, followed by tacrolimus and steroids for two to four years, was given to all recipients.

Clones were sequenced by immunoSEQ multiplex PCR, and TCRdb holds only the in-frame ones, with some missing. The sample consists of over 75,000 clones, around 87% of them appearing once. Remarks on this clone: Its target is unknown.

Points from the study as a whole: Peak GvH clone levels in circulation were associated with early post-transplant HvG declines. Individuals who had graft-donor T cell macrochimerism had allografts that showed high graft-versus-host to host-versus-graft clonal ratios.

Germline CDR1 is SGDLS and CDR2 is YYNGEE. The CDR3 extends over 14 amino acids. V shed 4 bases and J shed 7 bases, with 17 bases lying between them. This specimen consisted of unstimulated CD8+ T cells sorted from spleen or lymph node cells, obtained before transplant. The clonotype comes from a human donor who was the organ donor for an intestinal transplant. The chain is built from TRBV9 and TRBJ1-1; TRBD1 might be the D (6 bases). The CDR3, as DNA: TGTGCCAGCAGCATCTCGACAGGAGCACTTGAAGCTTTCTTT. This encodes CASSISTGALEAFF. The full variable domain, completed using reference TRBV9 and TRBJ1-1, is DSGVTQTPKHLITATGQRVTLRCSPRSGDLSVYWYQQSLDQGLQFLIQYYNGEERAKGNILERFSAQQFPDLHSELNLSSLELGDSALYFCASSISTGALEAFFGQGTRLTVV.